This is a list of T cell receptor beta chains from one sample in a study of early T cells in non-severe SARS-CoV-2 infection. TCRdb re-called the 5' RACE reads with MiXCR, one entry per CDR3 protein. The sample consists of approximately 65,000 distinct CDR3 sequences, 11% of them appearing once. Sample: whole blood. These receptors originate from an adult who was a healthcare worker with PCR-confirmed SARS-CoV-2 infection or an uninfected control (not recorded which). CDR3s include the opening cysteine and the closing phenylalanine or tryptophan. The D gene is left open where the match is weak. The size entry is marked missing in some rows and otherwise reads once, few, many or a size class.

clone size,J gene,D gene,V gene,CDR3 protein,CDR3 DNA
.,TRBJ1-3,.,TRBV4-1,CASSHKGSGNTIYF,TGCGCCAGCAGCCACAAGGGTAGTGGAAACACCATATATTTT
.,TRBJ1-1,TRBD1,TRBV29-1,CSVEGDRGNTEAFF,TGCAGCGTTGAAGGGGACAGGGGGAACACTGAAGCTTTCTTT
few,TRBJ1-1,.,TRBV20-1,CSARGPHTDTEAFF,TGCAGTGCTCGGGGTCCTCACACGGACACTGAAGCTTTCTTT
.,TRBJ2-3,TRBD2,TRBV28,CASSFSILAGGSPITDTQYF,TGTGCCAGCAGTTTCTCAATCCTAGCGGGAGGGTCTCCGATTACAGATACGCAGTATTTT
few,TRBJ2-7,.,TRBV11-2,CASSLTPHEQYF,TGTGCCAGCAGCTTAACCCCCCACGAGCAGTACTTC
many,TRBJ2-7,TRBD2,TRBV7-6,CASSLRLAGAFGEQYF,TGTGCCAGCAGCTTACGTCTAGCGGGGGCCTTCGGGGAGCAGTACTTC
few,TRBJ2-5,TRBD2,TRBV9,CASSSPGLAGGETQYF,TGTGCCAGCAGCTCTCCCGGACTAGCGGGAGGGGAGACCCAGTACTTC
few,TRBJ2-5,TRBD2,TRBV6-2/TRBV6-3,CASSYGGRIETQYF,TGTGCCAGCAGTTATGGCGGGAGGATTGAGACCCAGTACTTC
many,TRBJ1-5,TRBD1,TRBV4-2,CASSQTDRGMQPQHF,TGTGCCAGCAGCCAAACGGACAGGGGAATGCAGCCCCAGCATTTT
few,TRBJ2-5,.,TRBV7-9,CASSLEVGWSPETQYF,TGTGCCAGCAGCTTAGAAGTAGGATGGAGCCCAGAGACCCAGTACTTC
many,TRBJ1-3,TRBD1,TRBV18,CASSPLMDRQYSGNTIYF,TGTGCCAGCTCACCACTTATGGACAGGCAATACTCTGGAAACACCATATATTTT
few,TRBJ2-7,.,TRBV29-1,CSGLSDRTYEQYF,TGCAGCGGGTTATCGGACAGAACCTACGAGCAGTACTTC
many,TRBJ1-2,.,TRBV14,CASSLAGGVGYTF,TGTGCCAGCAGCCTGGCGGGGGGCGTTGGCTACACCTTC
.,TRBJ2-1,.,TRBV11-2,CASSSLTGAGNEQFF,TGTGCCAGCAGCTCCCTCACGGGTGCGGGTAATGAGCAGTTCTTC
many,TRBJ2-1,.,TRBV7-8,CASSFPPPFNEQFF,TGTGCCAGCAGTTTTCCCCCCCCATTCAATGAGCAGTTCTTC
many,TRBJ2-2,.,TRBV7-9,CASTFFGNEGELFF,TGTGCCAGCACCTTCTTCGGGAACGAAGGGGAGCTGTTTTTT
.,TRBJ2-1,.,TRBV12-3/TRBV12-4,CASSFRGDAYNEQFF,TGTGCCAGCAGTTTTAGGGGAGACGCTTACAATGAGCAGTTCTTC
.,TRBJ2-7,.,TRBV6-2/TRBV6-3,CASSYLAGVGYEQYF,TGTGCCAGCAGTTACCTAGCCGGCGTCGGCTACGAGCAGTACTTC
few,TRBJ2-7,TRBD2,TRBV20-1,CSARGTSGHVNYEQYF,TGCAGTGCTAGAGGGACTAGCGGGCATGTTAATTACGAGCAGTACTTC
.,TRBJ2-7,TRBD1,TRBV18,CASSPRQGWGTYEQYF,TGTGCCAGCTCACCTCGACAGGGTTGGGGAACCTACGAGCAGTACTTC
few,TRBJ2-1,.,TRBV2,CASRGGHGEQFF,TGTGCCAGCAGGGGGGGACACGGTGAGCAGTTCTTC
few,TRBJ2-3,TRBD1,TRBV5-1,CASSLGDRITSSTDTQYF,TGCGCCAGCAGCTTGGGGGACAGAATAACATCTAGCACAGATACGCAGTATTTT
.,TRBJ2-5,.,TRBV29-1,CSVNPRGSQETQYF,TGCAGCGTTAACCCCAGGGGTAGCCAAGAGACCCAGTACTTC
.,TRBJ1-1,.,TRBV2,CASSVQGNTEAFF,TGTGCCAGCAGTGTACAGGGGAACACTGAAGCTTTCTTT
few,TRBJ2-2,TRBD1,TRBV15,CATSRVRQGAGGELFF,TGTGCCACCAGCAGAGTTCGGCAGGGGGCTGGCGGGGAGCTGTTTTTT
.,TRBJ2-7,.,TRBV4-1,CASSQGYKYEQYF,TGCGCCAGCAGCCAAGGTTACAAATACGAGCAGTACTTC
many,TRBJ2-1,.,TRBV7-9,CASRHTGPTRNEQFF,TGTGCCAGCAGGCATACGGGACCCACCCGCAATGAGCAGTTCTTC
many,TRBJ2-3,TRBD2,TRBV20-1,CSARDRVGGYHTDTQYF,TGCAGTGCTAGAGATAGAGTCGGGGGGTACCACACAGATACGCAGTATTTT
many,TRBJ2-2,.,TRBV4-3,CASSQDVRGELFF,TGCGCCAGCAGCCAAGACGTTCGCGGGGAGCTGTTTTTT
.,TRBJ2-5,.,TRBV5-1,CASSLGAMASQETQYF,TGCGCCAGCAGCTTGGGAGCCATGGCTAGCCAAGAGACCCAGTACTTC
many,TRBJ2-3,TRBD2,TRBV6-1,CASSELAGGPDTQYF,TGTGCCAGCAGTGAACTAGCGGGAGGGCCAGATACGCAGTATTTT
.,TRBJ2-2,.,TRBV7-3,CASSLAHHGGELFF,TGTGCCAGCAGCTTGGCCCATCACGGCGGGGAGCTGTTTTTT
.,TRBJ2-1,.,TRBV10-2,CASSEASEQFF,TGCGCCAGCAGTGAGGCAAGTGAGCAGTTCTTC
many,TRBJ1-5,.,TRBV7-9,CASSSGAGPPQHF,TGTGCCAGCAGCTCGGGTGCGGGACCGCCCCAGCATTTT
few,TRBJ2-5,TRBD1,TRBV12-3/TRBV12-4,CASRPGQASMGSQYF,TGTGCCAGCAGACCCGGACAGGCGAGCATGGGCTCCCAGTACTTC
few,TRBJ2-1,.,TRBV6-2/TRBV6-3,CASSYSMPGSDEQFF,TGTGCCAGCAGTTACTCGATGCCGGGCAGCGATGAGCAGTTCTTC
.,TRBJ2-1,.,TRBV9,CASSVVPGRLPTTDEQFF,TGTGCCAGCAGCGTAGTCCCCGGCAGACTACCCACCACGGATGAGCAGTTCTTC
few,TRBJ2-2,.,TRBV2,CASSLHTGELFF,TGTGCCAGCAGTCTTCACACCGGGGAGCTGTTTTTT
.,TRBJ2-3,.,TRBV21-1,CASDRDRNTDTQYF,TGTGCCAGCGATAGAGACCGAAACACAGATACGCAGTATTTT
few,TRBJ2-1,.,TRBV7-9,CASSFPNDGGLYSSYNEQFF,TGTGCCAGCAGCTTCCCAAATGACGGTGGGTTGTACAGCTCCTACAATGAGCAGTTCTTC
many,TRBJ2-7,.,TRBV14,CASSHDRPGVKQYF,TGTGCCAGCAGCCATGACCGACCGGGGGTGAAGCAGTACTTC
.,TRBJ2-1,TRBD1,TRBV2,CASSDKGAPDNEQFF,TGTGCCAGCAGTGACAAGGGGGCGCCGGACAATGAGCAGTTCTTC
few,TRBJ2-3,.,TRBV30,CAWKFPRDTQYF,TGTGCCTGGAAGTTTCCTCGTGATACGCAGTATTTT
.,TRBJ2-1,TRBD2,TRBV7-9,CASSLGTSGYNEQFF,TGTGCCAGCAGCCTCGGGACTAGCGGGTACAATGAGCAGTTCTTC
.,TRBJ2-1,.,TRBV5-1,CASSKRGNEQFF,TGCGCCAGCAGCAAGAGGGGGAATGAGCAGTTCTTC
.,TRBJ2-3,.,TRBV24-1,CATSEPWGTQYF,TGTGCCACCAGTGAGCCGTGGGGTACGCAGTATTTT
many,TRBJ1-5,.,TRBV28,CASSPSGSGNQPQHF,TGTGCCAGCAGCCCCTCAGGGTCCGGCAATCAGCCCCAGCATTTT
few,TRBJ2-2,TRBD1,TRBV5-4,CASSSRQGADTGELFF,TGTGCCAGCAGTTCCCGACAGGGGGCTGATACCGGGGAGCTGTTTTTT
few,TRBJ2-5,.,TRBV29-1,CSVAPRGETQYF,TGCAGCGTTGCCCCGAGGGGGGAGACCCAGTACTTC
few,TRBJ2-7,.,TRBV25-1,CASSEYAGGSIYEQYF,TGTGCCAGCAGTGAATACGCGGGTGGGAGCATCTACGAGCAGTACTTC
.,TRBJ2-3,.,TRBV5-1,CASTSTGTDTQYF,TGCGCCAGCACCTCTACCGGCACAGATACGCAGTATTTT
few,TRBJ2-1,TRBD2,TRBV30,CAWRLAGYNEQFF,TGTGCCTGGAGGCTAGCGGGGTACAATGAGCAGTTCTTC
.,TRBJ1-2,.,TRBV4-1,CASSQDGTRFDGYTF,TGCGCCAGCAGCCAAGATGGGACGCGGTTTGATGGCTACACCTTC
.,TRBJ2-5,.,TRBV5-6,CASSLDGAGTQYF,TGTGCCAGCAGCTTGGATGGGGCCGGGACCCAGTACTTC